This T cell receptor beta chain is from a study of cytomegalovirus exposure and HLA in healthy donors. The overall study: For the approximately 410 genotyped donors, over 80% fell within the Caucasian-associated ancestry cluster. Study-level findings and limits: With later analysis, a missense DCLRE1C variant became linked to TCR beta V- and J-gene trimming. Sequencing probably produced one cluster of sequence variants that were highly shared.

This clone was detected a few times. Antigen: not known. 13 Jbeta primers and 60 Vbeta primers were used for the PCR. Using immunoSEQ multiplex PCR, the repertoire was profiled, and TCRdb retains in-frame clones only, with some absent. The repertoire holds about 89,000 clones, with less than 85% as singletons. CDR3 length: 16 residues. Trimming took off 0 bases at V and 4 bases at J, with 16 bases between the two ends. Germline assignment: CDR1 SGHDT and CDR2 YYEEEE. Sequenced material: PBMCs. The chain uses TRBV5-6 and TRBJ1-2, with D unresolved. The sequence derives from a man aged 35-49 years in good health and CMV-seropositive. The CDR3 loop is CASSLVVSGLGYGYTF. The CDR3 region has the DNA TGTGCCAGCAGCTTGGTAGTCTCGGGGTTGGGCTATGGCTACACCTTC.